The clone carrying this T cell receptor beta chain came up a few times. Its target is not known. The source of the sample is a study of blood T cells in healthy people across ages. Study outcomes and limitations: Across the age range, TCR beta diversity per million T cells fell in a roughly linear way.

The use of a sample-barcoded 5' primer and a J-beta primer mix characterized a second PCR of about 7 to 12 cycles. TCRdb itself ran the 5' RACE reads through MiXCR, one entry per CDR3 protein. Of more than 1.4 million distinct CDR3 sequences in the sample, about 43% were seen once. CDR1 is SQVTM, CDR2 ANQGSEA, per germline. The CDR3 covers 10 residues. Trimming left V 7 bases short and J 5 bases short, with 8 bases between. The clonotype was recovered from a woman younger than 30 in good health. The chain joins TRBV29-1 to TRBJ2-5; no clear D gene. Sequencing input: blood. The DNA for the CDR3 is TGCAGCGGGTTCTGGGAGACCCAGTACTTC. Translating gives CSGFWETQYF. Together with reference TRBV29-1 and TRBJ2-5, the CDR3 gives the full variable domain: SAVISQKPSRDICQRGTSLTIQCQVDSQVTMMFWYRQQPGQSLTLIATANQGSEATYESGFVIDKFPISRPNLTFSTLTVSNMSPEDSSIYLCSGFWETQYFGPGTRLLVL.